This T cell receptor beta chain was sequenced in a study of shared clonotypes between healthy human individuals. At the level of the study: The study enrolled a couple of women and a few men aged 18 to 49. Broader study findings: The sharing of 5% to 5.5% of naive CD4 clonotypes was seen across several donors.

CD45RO negativity and positive selection for CCR7 defined naive CD8 cells, a population that excluded terminally differentiated effector memory CD45RA+ cells. This clone was seen just once. Its antigen remains unknown. A 200 ng quantity of DNA, around 30,000 T cell genomes, went into the sorted-subset replicate PCRs. Data came from immunoSEQ multiplex PCR; TCRdb stores just in-frame clones and leaves some out. The sample lists some 2,100,000 clones, about 92% occurring once. Germline-derived CDR1 and CDR2 are LNHNV and YYDKDF (reference sequence). The V gene end was trimmed by 5 bases and the J gene end by 2 bases; junction bases not matched to a gene: 17. CDR3 size: 19 residues.

Sequenced: naive CD8+ T cells from PBMCs. The rearrangement joins TRBV15 to TRBJ2-2; TRBD1 matches at 7 bases. The clonotype comes from a man in his late teens or twenties in good health. Some clones in this sample may be carry-over from other donors' samples. CDR3: CATSSDRVGPDSNTGELFF. The CDR3 DNA reads as TGTGCCACCAGCTCCGACAGGGTCGGTCCTGATTCTAACACCGGGGAGCTGTTTTTT.